Listed here is a single TCR beta chain. Its target is not known. The data are from a study of shared clonotypes between healthy human individuals. Overall study context: Those who served as donors were two women and a few men between the ages of 18 and 49.

150 to 250 ng DNA, 25,000 to 35,000 T cell genomes, went into each sorted-subset replicate PCR. Measured with immunoSEQ multiplex PCR; TCRdb has only the in-frame clones, and not every one. The sample includes 2.3 million or so clones, over 90% seen only once; the top ten take 0.39%. Whole-study results and caveats: Estimated clonotype richness was generally higher in naive than memory subsets.

Sequenced: naive CD4+ T cells from PBMCs. Described subset: CD45RA+ positively selected. The TCR was taken from a man between 18 and 35 years old in good health. Some clones in this sample may be carry-over from other donors' samples.

The CDR3 DNA is TGTGCCACACAACCCGGGTCTTACAATGAGCAGTTCTTC. Translation gives CATQPGSYNEQFF. The chain employs TRBV2 and TRBJ2-1; no reliable D call. The CDR3 is 13 residues long. The germline V and J ends were trimmed by 10 bases and 4 bases, with 14 bases remaining between them. Per the germline V gene, CDR1 is SNHLY and CDR2 is FYNNEI.